This T cell receptor beta chain was recorded in a study of T-cell memory formation after mild COVID-19. The CDR3 spans 19 residues. Trimming removed 0 bases from V and 5 bases from J; junction bases left unmatched: 6. CDR1 and CDR2 from the germline V gene are LNHNV and YYDKDF (reference sequence). This clonotype was detected a few times. Each CDR3 protein is one row after TCRdb ran MiXCR on the 5' RACE reads. The data hold roughly 250,000 distinct CDR3 sequences, with 16% observed a single time. What was sequenced was PBMCs or a T cell subset sorted from them (not recorded which). The sequence came from a young man who had mild COVID-19 (a few samples of this study predate the infection). Cell type and time point are not known. This chain connects TRBV15 to TRBJ2-2, with 16 nucleotides matching TRBD2. CDR3 amino acids: CATSRDMGLAGGKTGELFF. The CDR3 DNA sequence: TGTGCCACCAGCAGAGATATGGGACTAGCGGGGGGGAAAACCGGGGAGCTGTTTTTT.